Listed here are 25 T cell receptor beta chains from one sample, sequenced in a study of cytomegalovirus exposure and HLA in healthy donors. PCR employed 60 Vbeta and 13 Jbeta primers. Clones were sequenced by immunoSEQ multiplex PCR, and TCRdb holds only the in-frame ones, with some missing. The repertoire table contains 150,000 or so clones. The sample comprised PBMCs. All receptors derive from a man aged 18 to 30 in good health and CMV-seronegative.

This chain connects TRBV9 to TRBJ2-7, with 9 bases aligning to TRBD1. V lost 0 bases, J lost 6 bases, and 7 bases stayed unmatched. CDR1 SGDLS and CDR2 YYNGEE come from the germline V gene. The CDR3 is made up of 15 amino acids. The CDR3 region has the DNA TGTGCCAGCAGCGTAGGGGACAGGGTTGGAGGCGAGCAGTACTTC. This encodes CASSVGDRVGGEQYF.

The gene calls are TRBV27 and TRBJ2-7; 8 positions agree with TRBD1. CDR1 is MNHEY and CDR2 is SMNVEV in the germline V gene (reference sequence). The CDR3 consists of 20 residues. J was trimmed by 3 bases and V by 0 bases; bases with no gene match: 19. The CDR3 here is CASSLSGTGWASRRNYEQYF. CDR3 sequence (DNA): TGTGCCAGCAGTTTATCGGGGACAGGTTGGGCTAGCCGTAGAAACTACGAGCAGTACTTC.

For the CDR3, the DNA is TGCGCCAGCAGTGCTAGGATGCTAACTCCAAGTAGCAATCAGCCCCAGCATTTT. Its translation is CASSARMLTPSSNQPQHF. The gene calls are TRBV10-1 and TRBJ1-5; D is undetermined. This CDR3 is built from 18 residues. Trimming removed 4 bases at V and 0 bases at J, with 19 bases between. CDR1 is WNHNN, CDR2 SYGVQD, per germline (reference sequence).

The chain has TRBV6-5 and TRBJ2-7, with 10 positions matching TRBD1. V dropped 0 bases and J dropped 6; count of bases not matched to a gene: 5. CDR3 length: 15 amino acids. Per the germline V gene, CDR1 is MNHEY and CDR2 is SVGAGI. CDR3 DNA: TGTGCCAGCAGTTACTCCAGTTGGACAGGGGGCGAGCAGTACTTC. Protein product: CASSYSSWTGGEQYF.

Concerning this clone itself: The junction departs from germline at one end; a sequencing error may be responsible. This chain joins TRBV6-5 and TRBJ2-5, with D unclear. Germline CDR1 and CDR2: MNHEY and SVGAGI. The CDR3 spans 11 residues. For the CDR3, the DNA is TGTGCCAGCAGGGAGCAAGGGACCCAGTACTTC. It translates to CASREQGTQYF.

The chain is built from TRBV28 and TRBJ1-5; a weak D match, TRBD1 (5 bases). Germline CDR1 and CDR2: MDHEN and SYDVKM. The CDR3 covers 17 residues. Trimming cost V 10 bases and J 1 base, with 23 bases left between them. CDR3 coding DNA: TGTGCCATCAATGAGGCAGGGATTCCCCTCAGCAATCAGCCCCAGCATTTT. It is translated as CAINEAGIPLSNQPQHF.

V gene TRBV18 combines with J gene TRBJ2-5, with a possible D match to TRBD1 (6 bases). Per germline, CDR1 KGHSH and CDR2 LQKENI. CDR3 length: 15 residues. Trimming stripped 4 bases from V and 1 base from J, with 13 bases between. Written as DNA, the CDR3 is TGTGCCAGCTCACTAACGACAGGTGCCCAAGAGACCCAGTACTTC. This sequence encodes CASSLTTGAQETQYF.

This sequence joins TRBV7-2 and TRBJ1-2, with a weak D call TRBD1 (6 bases). V was pared by 5 bases and J by 10 bases, with 29 bases between. The CDR3 is 17 residues long. Germline CDR1 SGHTA, CDR2 FQGNSA. The CDR3 region is CASSLLGSRDTPYDYTF. In DNA form, the CDR3 reads TGTGCCAGCAGCCTCCTAGGCTCCCGGGACACCCCTTACGACTACACCTTC.

The V gene is TRBV10-3, the J gene TRBJ2-5; 7 bases agree with TRBD1. V lost 0 bases and J lost 5; bases outside the gene matches: 9. The CDR3 runs 16 residues. CDR1 is ENHRY, CDR2 SYGVKD, per germline. The CDR3: CAISESIGTVMETQYF. In DNA, the CDR3 is TGTGCCATCAGTGAGTCAATCGGGACAGTTATGGAGACCCAGTACTTC.

The rearrangement uses TRBV29-1 and TRBJ1-1, with D possibly being TRBD1 (5 bases). This CDR3 spans 12 amino acids. The germline V and J ends were trimmed by 7 bases and 4 bases, with 13 bases remaining between them. Looked up from germline, CDR1 is SQVTM and CDR2 is ANQGSEA. CDR3 nucleotide sequence: TGCAGCGCCGTCGCCCAGGGCACTGAAGCTTTCTTT. This translates into CSAVAQGTEAFF.

The chain joins TRBV5-1 to TRBJ2-7, with 8 bases fitting TRBD2. Germline V gene data show CDR1 as SGHRS and CDR2 as YFSETQ. Trimming removed 1 base from V and 2 bases from J; junction bases left unmatched: 5. This CDR3 is 15 amino acids long. The CDR3 is CASSLKAGGPYEQYF. The CDR3 DNA is TGCGCCAGCAGCTTGAAGGCGGGGGGACCCTACGAGCAGTACTTC.

The chain employs TRBV6-5 and TRBJ2-5; no clear D. The closer fit of TRBJ2-7 to the DNA end suggests the J call may be wrong. This CDR3 contains 13 residues. In germline, CDR1 is MNHEY, CDR2 SVGAGI. The CDR3 DNA is TGTGCCAGCAGTTTCGAGAGCTCCTACGAGCAGTACTTC. Translation gives CASSFESSYEQYF.

V usage is TRBV29-1 and J usage is TRBJ1-1, with TRBD1 matching 10 bases. The CDR3 has 13 residues. In germline, CDR1 is SQVTM, CDR2 ANQGSEA. Unmatched junction bases numbered 5, after V lost 4 bases and J lost 6 bases. The CDR3 protein is CSVGGQGIAEAFF. In nucleotides, the CDR3 is TGCAGCGTTGGGGGACAGGGGATAGCTGAAGCTTTCTTT.

The gene calls are TRBV4-3 and TRBJ1-1; D may be TRBD1 (5 bases). This CDR3 contains 15 residues. Trimming stripped 2 bases from V and 5 bases from J, with 15 bases between. Per germline, CDR1 LGHNA and CDR2 YSLEER. CDR3: CASSQLGAGGTEAFF. In DNA, the CDR3 is TGCGCCAGCAGCCAATTAGGGGCTGGAGGGACTGAAGCTTTCTTT.

J is TRBJ1-4 and V is TRBV7-2, with D unclear. The CDR3 runs 15 residues. V was shortened by 3 bases and J by 3 bases, with 11 bases between the two germline ends. Germline CDR1 reads SGHTA; CDR2 reads FQGNSA. CDR3 in DNA: TGTGCCAGCAGCTTCGGGGATAGGTCTAATGAAAAACTGTTTTTT. Its protein is CASSFGDRSNEKLFF.

As DNA, the CDR3 is TGTGCCATCACCCCGGACAGCCGCGACTATGGCTACACCTTC. Translating gives CAITPDSRDYGYTF. The rearrangement links TRBV10-3 to TRBJ1-2; tentatively, D is TRBD1 (6 bases). Germline assignment: CDR1 ENHRY and CDR2 SYGVKD. This CDR3 contains 14 residues. The V gene lost 7 bases and the J gene lost 3 bases, with 15 bases spanning the gap.

The chain has TRBV6-5 and TRBJ1-1; no clear D. This CDR3 is built from 13 residues. The germline CDR1 and CDR2 sequences are MNHEY and SVGAGI. Trimming took off 2 bases at V and 5 bases at J, with 9 bases between the two ends. The DNA of the CDR3 is TGTGCCAGCAGTTACGTGACGAGGACTGAAGCTTTCTTT. It codes for CASSYVTRTEAFF.

The J gene is TRBJ1-5, the V gene TRBV4-1; perhaps TRBD1 as D (6 bases). Trimming took 3 bases from V and 6 from J, leaving 12 bases between them. This CDR3 has 14 amino acids. Germline lookup yields CDR1 MGHRA and CDR2 YSYEKL. CDR3 sequence: CASSHGGAGQPQHF. As DNA, the CDR3 is TGCGCCAGCAGCCACGGGGGGGCAGGTCAGCCCCAGCATTTT.

The chain combines TRBV29-1 with TRBJ1-1, with D perhaps TRBD1 (5 bases). This CDR3 is 11 amino acids long. Germline assignment: CDR1 SQVTM and CDR2 ANQGSEA. Trimming stripped 6 bases from V and 5 bases from J, with 10 bases between. The CDR3 DNA sequence: TGCAGCGTGGGGGGGGGAACTGAAGCTTTCTTT. Encoded protein: CSVGGGTEAFF. Combining the CDR3 with reference TRBV29-1 and TRBJ1-1 gives the whole variable domain SAVISQKPSRDICQRGTSLTIQCQVDSQVTMMFWYRQQPGQSLTLIATANQGSEATYESGFVIDKFPISRPNLTFSTLTVSNMSPEDSSIYLCSVGGGTEAFFGQGTRLTVV.

The CDR3 region is CASSLKDNQETQYF. The CDR3 DNA is TGTGCCAGCAGTTTAAAGGACAACCAAGAGACCCAGTACTTC. The chain carries TRBV28 and TRBJ2-5; D may be TRBD1 (5 bases). This CDR3 is 14 amino acids long. Germline CDR1 and CDR2: MDHEN and SYDVKM. V shed 2 bases and J shed 0 bases, with 7 bases lying between them. Full variable domain (outside the CDR3, taken from reference TRBV28 and TRBJ2-5): DVKVTQSSRYLVKRTGEKVFLECVQDMDHENMFWYRQDPGLGLRLIYFSYDVKMKEKGDIPEGYSVSREKKERFSLILESASTNQTSMYLCASSLKDNQETQYFGPGTRLLVL.

J is TRBJ2-7 and V is TRBV6-6, with D possibly matching TRBD2 (6 bases). CDR3 length: 14 amino acids. Trimming removed 4 bases at V and 6 bases at J, with 16 bases between. Per germline, CDR1 MNHNY and CDR2 SVGAGI (reference sequence). DNA for the CDR3: TGTGCCAGCAGTTCGACGCTGGAGGGGTCCGAGCAGTACTTC. It is translated as CASSSTLEGSEQYF.

CDR3 loop: CASSGPGTGNEAFF. The DNA of the CDR3 is TGTGCCAGCAGTGGGCCCGGGACAGGGAATGAAGCTTTCTTT. The chain uses TRBV11-2 and TRBJ1-1, with 9 nucleotides matching TRBD1. Germline loops: CDR1 SGHAT, CDR2 FQNNGV. The CDR3 extends over 14 amino acids. V lost 6 bases to trimming and J lost 7 bases; unmatched junction nucleotides: 9.

The V and J genes are TRBV28 and TRBJ2-5, with TRBD1 identical over 10 bases. After removal of 6 bases from V and 6 bases from J, the junction contained 10 bases not matched to a gene. Germline CDR1 reads MDHEN; CDR2 reads SYDVKM. There are 15 residues in the CDR3. CDR3 region: CASSGGQGLRQTQYF. The CDR3 nucleotides read TGTGCCAGCAGCGGGGGACAGGGGTTGAGGCAGACCCAGTACTTC.

The chain links TRBV14 to TRBJ2-7, with TRBD2 matching 9 bases. Trimming removed 3 bases from V and 2 bases from J; junction bases left unmatched: 8. CDR3 length: 16 amino acids. CDR1 is SGHDN and CDR2 is FVKESK in the germline V gene. DNA for the CDR3: TGTGCCAGCAGCCATAGGTTGGCGGGGGGGGCCTACGAGCAGTACTTC. Translation gives CASSHRLAGGAYEQYF.

V and J are TRBV6-5 and TRBJ1-5; tentatively, D is TRBD1 (6 bases). The CDR3 is 13 amino acids. The V end lost 8 bases, the J end lost 7 bases, and 15 bases lay between the germline ends. Germline V CDR1 and CDR2: MNHEY, SVGAGI. The CDR3 nucleotides read TGTGCCAGCGGGTCGGGGAGGGGGCAGCCCCAGCATTTT. Encoded protein: CASGSGRGQPQHF.